Presented here are 25 T cell receptor beta chains from one specimen sequenced in a study of PD-1 blockade in classical Hodgkin lymphoma. Time point: newly diagnosed, previously untreated cHL patient sample. After PBMCs were thawed, their CD8+ T cells were isolated by magnetic negative selection. Profiling relied on immunoSEQ multiplex PCR, and the TCRdb table lists in-frame clones only, not all of them. Found here are 19,000 or so clones, roughly 89% of them singletons; the top ten hold over 6%. The sample comprised CD8+ T cells from blood. Receptors were obtained from a human donor with classical Hodgkin lymphoma.

The chain has TRBV7-2 and TRBJ2-5; D tentatively fits TRBD1 or TRBD2 (5 bases each). Germline loops: CDR1 SGHTA, CDR2 FQGNSA. The CDR3 covers 18 residues. Deletions cut 5 bases from V and 2 bases from J, with 24 bases between. The CDR3 loop reads CASSLRFPGRPEQETQYF. In DNA form, the CDR3 reads TGTGCCAGCAGCCTGAGATTCCCGGGACGGCCGGAACAAGAGACCCAGTACTTC. The full variable domain, completed using reference TRBV7-2 and TRBJ2-5, is GAGVSQSPSNKVTEKGKDVELRCDPISGHTALYWYRQSLGQGLEFLIYFQGNSAPDKSGLPSDRFSAERTGGSVSTLTIQRTQQEDSAVYLCASSLRFPGRPEQETQYFGPGTRLLVL.

This chain connects TRBV5-4 to TRBJ2-7, with D maybe TRBD2 (5 bases). Germline values: CDR1 SGHNT, CDR2 YYREEE (reference sequence). The V end lost 1 base, the J end lost 7 bases, and 12 bases lay between the germline ends. The length of the CDR3 is 13 residues. The CDR3 coding sequence is TGTGCCAGCAGCTTGCGGGGTGCCGGGGAGCAGTACTTC. Translation: CASSLRGAGEQYF.

The CDR3, as DNA: TGCGCAGGGTGGATCACTGAAGCTTTCTTT. It codes for CAGWITEAFF. This chain links TRBV29-1 with TRBJ1-1; tentative D call: TRBD1 (5 bases). The CDR3 extends over 10 amino acids. Germline V gene data show CDR1 as SQVTM and CDR2 as ANQGSEA.

As DNA, the CDR3 is TGTGCCAGCATGTACAGGGCGTTACGCCAAGAGACCCAGTACTTC. Its translation is CASMYRALRQETQYF. The chain links TRBV6-5 to TRBJ2-5; tentatively, D is TRBD1 (6 bases). This CDR3 contains 15 residues. The V end lost 7 bases, the J end lost 1 base, and 16 bases lay between the germline ends. Germline V gives CDR1 MNHEY, CDR2 SVGAGI.

The chain carries TRBV5-1 and TRBJ1-2; the D gene is possibly TRBD1 (5 bases). Germline lookup yields CDR1 SGHRS and CDR2 YFSETQ. There are 15 residues in the CDR3. Trimming shortened V by 3 bases and J by 4 bases, and 16 bases separated the two germline ends. CDR3 bases: TGCGCCAGCAGCTCCGGCAGGGATTTGAGCTATGGCTACACCTTC. Translated: CASSSGRDLSYGYTF.

The V call is TRBV29-1, the J call TRBJ2-7, with TRBD2 identical over 10 bases. The CDR3 runs 12 residues. Germline CDR1 is SQVTM and CDR2 is ANQGSEA. V was pared by 4 bases and J by 7 bases, with 4 bases of the junction left unmatched. CDR3 bases: TGCAGCGTTGCATTAGCGGGGGGAGAGCAGTACTTC. Residues: CSVALAGGEQYF.

The chain has TRBV5-5 and TRBJ1-2; possibly TRBD1 for D (6 bases). The CDR3 totals 14 residues. V lost 1 base, J lost 5 bases, and 12 bases lay in between. Germline V gene lookup returns CDR1 SGHKS and CDR2 YYEKEE (reference sequence). The CDR3 reads CASSLLGAAYGYTF. The CDR3, as DNA: TGTGCCAGCAGCTTGTTGGGGGCTGCTTATGGCTACACCTTC. Full variable domain (remainder filled in from reference TRBV5-5 and TRBJ1-2): DAGVTQSPTHLIKTRGQQVTLRCSPISGHKSVSWYQQVLGQGPQFIFQYYEKEERGRGNFPDRFSARQFPNYSSELNVNALLLGDSALYLCASSLLGAAYGYTFGSGTRLTVV.

This chain uses TRBV20-1 with TRBJ1-1; D may be TRBD1 (5 bases). Per germline, CDR1 DFQATT and CDR2 SNEGSKA (reference sequence). This CDR3 has 11 residues. Trimming removed 0 bases at V and 10 bases at J, with 9 bases between. CDR3 nucleotide sequence: TGCAGTGCTAGAGATTGGGGGGGAGCTTTCTTT. This encodes CSARDWGGAFF.

The chain couples TRBV4-1 to TRBJ1-5; D unresolved. The CDR3 has 16 residues. CDR1 MGHRA and CDR2 YSYEKL come from the germline V gene. Trimming removed 1 base at V and 3 bases at J, with 13 bases between. The CDR3 sequence: CASSQANVGSNQPQHF. In DNA form, the CDR3 reads TGCGCCAGCAGCCAAGCAAATGTCGGCTCCAATCAGCCCCAGCATTTT.

This chain connects TRBV28 to TRBJ2-3; D unclear. Germline V gene sequence: CDR1 MDHEN, CDR2 SYDVKM. Between the trimmed V and J ends, which lost 3 bases and 2 bases, there was a span of 6 bases. The CDR3 sequence is 13 residues long. CDR3 DNA: TGTGCCAGCAGTTTTGGGCTCACAGATACGCAGTATTTT. It yields the protein CASSFGLTDTQYF.

This chain uses TRBV5-6 with TRBJ2-2; a weak D match, TRBD1 (5 bases). Germline V lookup: CDR1 SGHDT, CDR2 YYEEEE. With 6 bases removed from V and 2 bases from J, the gap between germline ends came to 14 bases. The CDR3 covers 15 residues. For the CDR3, the DNA is TGTGCCAGCAAAACGGCAGGGTCAAACACCGGGGAGCTGTTTTTT. This codes for CASKTAGSNTGELFF.

The chain has TRBV19 and TRBJ2-7, with 9 bases matching TRBD1. The CDR3 has 13 residues. CDR1 and CDR2 (germline): LNHDA, SQIVND (reference sequence). V was clipped by 5 bases and J by 3 bases; unmatched bases: 2. The DNA of the CDR3 is TGTGCCAGTAGTGGGACAGGGCACTACGAGCAGTACTTC. Translated, it gives CASSGTGHYEQYF.

The J gene is TRBJ2-2, the V gene TRBV7-8; tentative D call: TRBD2 (6 bases). Trimming removed 3 bases at V and 4 bases at J, with 9 bases between. This CDR3 region has 14 residues. Germline loops: CDR1 SGHVS, CDR2 FQNEAQ. The CDR3 here is CASSFLRGTGELFF. In DNA, the CDR3 is TGTGCCAGCAGCTTTTTGCGGGGCACCGGGGAGCTGTTTTTT.

V is TRBV30 and J is TRBJ2-7; TRBD2 is a possible D gene (6 bases). Per germline, CDR1 GTSNPN and CDR2 SVGIG (reference sequence). Trimming pared 0 bases from V and 2 bases from J, leaving 11 bases between. The CDR3 spans 14 residues. As DNA, the CDR3 is TGTGCCTGGAGTGTAGGAGCGGGCGCCTACGAGCAGTACTTC. Residues: CAWSVGAGAYEQYF.

This chain uses TRBV2 with TRBJ2-7; 10 bases are a match to TRBD1. The CDR3 is 15 amino acids. From germline, CDR1 is SNHLY and CDR2 FYNNEI. The trim removed 5 bases at V and 6 bases at J, leaving 10 bases unmatched. The CDR3 loop is CASSPPGQGNGEQYF. In DNA form, the CDR3 reads TGTGCCAGCAGTCCTCCGGGACAGGGGAACGGCGAGCAGTACTTC.

The chain employs TRBV6-5 and TRBJ1-6; D is unclear. The CDR3 loop spans 15 amino acids. Per germline, CDR1 MNHEY and CDR2 SVGAGI. Trimming cost V 6 bases and J 6 bases, with 15 bases left between them. CDR3 coding DNA: TGTGCCAGCAGCCCCGTGGACGGAGCTAATTCACCCCTCCACTTT. Its protein product is CASSPVDGANSPLHF.

The chain recombines TRBV27 with TRBJ2-7, with a possible D match to TRBD2 (7 bases). Germline V lookup: CDR1 MNHEY, CDR2 SMNVEV (reference sequence). V shed 2 bases and J shed 4 bases, with 12 bases lying between them. The CDR3 runs to 14 residues. This chain's CDR3 is CASSLTKGGYEQYF. DNA of the CDR3: TGTGCCAGCAGTTTAACTAAGGGGGGGTACGAGCAGTACTTC.

This clone was found once. The genes are TRBV6-6 and TRBJ1-1; no clear D gene. Germline values: CDR1 MNHNY, CDR2 SVGAGI (reference sequence). The V end lost 8 bases, the J end lost 7 bases, and 8 bases lay between the germline ends. The CDR3 has 10 amino acids. CDR3 coding DNA: TGTGCCAGCGGATCCGGTGAAGCTTTCTTT. It codes for CASGSGEAFF.

V and J are TRBV6-4 and TRBJ2-2; TRBD1 is a possible D gene (6 bases). This CDR3 region has 13 residues. CDR1 and CDR2 from the germline V gene are MRHNA and SNTAGT. The V end was cut by 6 bases, the J end by 4 bases, with 9 bases between. The CDR3 loop reads CASSDRSTGELFF. CDR3 coding DNA: TGTGCCAGCAGCGACAGGTCCACCGGGGAGCTGTTTTTT.

The chain recombines TRBV19 with TRBJ2-5; D gene uncertain. Germline-derived CDR1 and CDR2 are LNHDA and SQIVND (reference sequence). CDR3 length: 12 amino acids. Trimming removed 5 bases at V and 7 bases at J, with 11 bases between. The CDR3 nucleotides read TGTGCCAGTAGTCATTTATCAGGGACCCAGTACTTC. It codes for CASSHLSGTQYF. Full variable domain (outside the CDR3, taken from reference TRBV19 and TRBJ2-5): DGGITQSPKYLFRKEGQNVTLSCEQNLNHDAMYWYRQDPGQGLRLIYYSQIVNDFQKGDIAEGYSVSREKKESFPLTVTSAQKNPTAFYLCASSHLSGTQYFGPGTRLLVL.

The gene calls are TRBV6-6 and TRBJ2-2; the D gene is possibly TRBD2 (7 bases). V shed 8 bases and J shed 4 bases, with 14 bases lying between them. The V gene's germline CDR1 is MNHNY and CDR2 SVGAGI (reference sequence). The CDR3 is 14 amino acids. CDR3 protein: CASGGGGGTGELFF. In DNA, the CDR3 is TGTGCCAGCGGAGGGGGAGGGGGCACCGGGGAGCTGTTTTTT.

This clone was counted only a few times. J is TRBJ1-1 and V is TRBV5-6; D gene unclear. Germline loops: CDR1 SGHDT, CDR2 YYEEEE. The germline V and J ends were trimmed by 7 bases and 1 base, with 11 bases remaining between them. The CDR3 sequence is 13 residues long. The chain's CDR3 is CASHQSGNTEAFF. CDR3 coding DNA: TGTGCCAGCCACCAAAGCGGGAACACTGAAGCTTTCTTT.

V is TRBV5-4 and J is TRBJ2-1; a weak D match, TRBD1 (5 bases). V lost 2 bases and J lost 7, with 19 bases in between. Germline V lookup: CDR1 SGHNT, CDR2 YYREEE (reference sequence). The CDR3 sequence is 16 residues long. The CDR3 region is CASSFGWGLVENEQFF. In nucleotides, the CDR3 is TGTGCCAGCAGCTTTGGGTGGGGCCTCGTGGAGAATGAGCAGTTCTTC. The full variable domain, in which reference TRBV5-4 and TRBJ2-1 provide the parts outside the CDR3, is ETGVTQSPTHLIKTRGQQVTLRCSSQSGHNTVSWYQQALGQGPQFIFQYYREEENGRGNFPPRFSGLQFPNYSSELNVNALELDDSALYLCASSFGWGLVENEQFFGPGTRLTVL.

This clone came up a few times. The chain recombines TRBV4-1 with TRBJ1-1; D possibly corresponds to TRBD1 (5 bases). Trimming pared 2 bases from V and 4 bases from J, leaving 11 bases between. The CDR3 sequence is 14 residues long. The germline CDR1 and CDR2 sequences are MGHRA and YSYEKL. The CDR3 coding sequence is TGCGCCAGCAGCCAACTGGGGGTGGGCACTGAAGCTTTCTTT. The encoded protein is CASSQLGVGTEAFF.

The CDR3 DNA reads as TGTGCCAGCAGCGTAGGGCAGGGGGCCCACAATGAGCAGTTCTTC. Encoded protein: CASSVGQGAHNEQFF. This chain links TRBV9 with TRBJ2-1; 8 bases match TRBD1. The germline V gene has CDR1 SGDLS and CDR2 YYNGEE. The J segment lost 5 bases and the V segment lost 0 bases, leaving 4 bases of the junction unmatched. The CDR3 covers 15 residues.